This TCR beta chain was identified in a study of blood T cell repertoires in COVID-19. Per the study methods: It was from reference gene primer amplification that nucleated cell counts were estimated. Assay: immunoSEQ multiplex PCR; the TCRdb copy retains only in-frame clones and omits some. That table gives V, J and clone size, and the DNA gave D and trimming. Among roughly 83,000 clones, about 83% were seen once, and the ten largest hold roughly 8%. Material for sequencing was peripheral blood. This TCR was sampled from a middle-aged man with active COVID-19.

CDR3 in DNA: TGTGCCAGCAGTTATGGGGGGGGGCCTGAAGCTTTCTTT. Residues: CASSYGGGPEAFF. The V gene is TRBV6-5, the J gene TRBJ1-1; tentative D call: TRBD1 (6 bases). The CDR3 has 13 amino acids. Trimming took off 3 bases at V and 6 bases at J, with 11 bases between the two ends. Germline CDR1 reads MNHEY; CDR2 reads SVGAGI.